Listed here are 23 T cell receptor beta chains from one sample, sequenced in a study of T cells in Graves' hyperthyroidism and ophthalmopathy. Amplification yielded TCR beta CDR3 regions, with RNA transcripts as the source. The study used the HTBI primer set for a first-round RT-PCR of the TCR CDR3. TCRdb reprocessed the multiplex PCR reads with MiXCR, giving one entry per CDR3 protein. The table has approximately 500,000 distinct CDR3 sequences, 46% seen once. The sequenced sample was peripheral blood or thyroid tissue (not recorded which). The receptor set was obtained from a woman younger than 30 with Graves' hyperthyroidism.

CDR3 region: CASSRLGEGTQYF. The CDR3 nucleotides are TGTGCCAGCAGCCGACTAGGGGAGGGGACCCAGTACTTC. The chain links TRBV5-8 to TRBJ2-5, with TRBD2 matching 7 bases. The germline CDR1 and CDR2 sequences are SGHTS and YDEGEE. This CDR3 region has 13 residues. With 4 bases clipped from V and 7 bases from J, the junction kept 7 bases outside the gene matches.

This clonotype was seen more than once but under ten times. The chain couples TRBV6-6 to TRBJ2-6; TRBD1 or TRBD2 may be the D gene (5 bases each). The CDR3 spans 18 residues. Trimming removed 6 bases at V and 4 bases at J, with 22 bases between. Germline V CDR1 and CDR2: MNHNY, SVGAGI (reference sequence). In DNA form, the CDR3 reads TGTGCCAGCAGAAACCATCCCGGGACCCGTGGAGGGGCCAACGTCCTGACTTTC. As protein: CASRNHPGTRGGANVLTF.

The chain employs TRBV11-1 and TRBJ1-1; D unclear. This CDR3 region has 12 residues. V was trimmed by 3 bases and J by 7 bases, leaving 9 bases between them. Germline-derived CDR1 and CDR2 are SGHAT and FQDESV (reference sequence). CDR3: CASSFGLIEAFF. CDR3 coding DNA: TGTGCCAGCAGCTTCGGACTGATTGAAGCTTTCTTT.

Ten or more counts support this clonotype. The CDR3 sequence is CSATGTGGYEQYF. The CDR3 DNA follows: TGCAGTGCTACCGGGACAGGGGGCTACGAGCAGTACTTC. The rearrangement joins TRBV20-1 to TRBJ2-7; TRBD1 matches at 11 bases. This CDR3 is 13 amino acids long. Unmatched junction bases numbered 2, after V lost 4 bases and J lost 3 bases. CDR1 is DFQATT, CDR2 SNEGSKA, per germline (reference sequence).

The chain is built from TRBV20-1 and TRBJ2-7; TRBD1 agrees at 9 bases. The CDR3 is made up of 14 amino acids. CDR1 is DFQATT and CDR2 is SNEGSKA in the germline V gene (reference sequence). V lost 5 bases, J lost 1 base, and 6 bases stayed unmatched. Here the CDR3 reads CSASTGGVSYEQYF. Here the CDR3 DNA reads TGCAGTGCTTCGACAGGGGGAGTATCCTACGAGCAGTACTTC.

On this clonotype: With a much larger clone just one base away, this may be a read error. J is TRBJ1-1 and V is TRBV10-3; D call uncertain. Trimming pared 3 bases from V and 1 base from J, leaving 6 bases between. The CDR3 is made up of 13 amino acids. CDR1 ENHRY and CDR2 SYGVKD come from the germline V gene. Here the CDR3 reads CAISERQNTEAFF. As DNA, the CDR3 is TGTGCCATCAGTGAACGGCAGAACACTGAAGCTTTCTTT.

This clonotype was counted a few times. This rearrangement joins TRBV9 to TRBJ2-7; possible D gene TRBD1, 6 bases. The CDR3 contains 14 residues. Germline assignment: CDR1 SGDLS and CDR2 YYNGEE. V lost 4 bases to trimming and J lost 3 bases, with 14 bases between them. CDR3 loop: CASSPREGGYEQYF. For the CDR3, the DNA is TGTGCCAGCAGCCCGAGGGAAGGGGGCTACGAGCAGTACTTC.

This clonotype came up many times. The chain uses TRBV10-1 and TRBJ2-7; D is perhaps TRBD1 or TRBD2 (5 bases each). Trimming cost V 2 bases and J 0 bases, with 5 bases left between them. Germline CDR1 WNHNN, CDR2 SYGVQD (reference sequence). The CDR3 length is 13 residues. The CDR3 coding sequence is TGCGCCAGCAGTGAGGGGGGCTCCTACGAGCAGTACTTC. Residues: CASSEGGSYEQYF.

The sample holds many counts of this clonotype. The chain combines TRBV7-9 with TRBJ1-1, with 9 positions matching TRBD1. CDR1 and CDR2 (germline): SEHNR, FQNEAQ (reference sequence). The CDR3 sequence is 14 residues long. Trimming took 3 bases from V and 1 from J; bases not matched to a gene: 0. CDR3 nucleotide sequence: TGTGCCAGCAGCTTGACAGGGGGGAACACTGAAGCTTTCTTT. This translates into CASSLTGGNTEAFF.

This clonotype was counted ten times or more. The V call is TRBV4-1, the J call TRBJ1-5, with TRBD1 as a possible D gene (5 bases). The ends were cut back, 4 bases at V and 5 bases at J, with 18 bases in the middle. There are 16 residues in the CDR3. CDR1 and CDR2 (germline): MGHRA, YSYEKL. In nucleotides, the CDR3 is TGCGCCAGCAGCCCCCCCCCAGGGCAGGGCGATCAGCCCCAGCATTTT. This sequence encodes CASSPPPGQGDQPQHF.

This clonotype appeared a few times. The chain combines TRBV7-2 with TRBJ2-3; 14 bases are shared with TRBD2. Germline V lookup: CDR1 SGHTA, CDR2 FQGNSA. This CDR3 comprises 14 residues. Trimming removed 5 bases from V and 6 bases from J; junction bases left unmatched: 1. Here the CDR3 reads CASSRTSGGDTQYF. For the CDR3, the DNA is TGTGCCAGCAGCCGGACTAGCGGGGGGGATACGCAGTATTTT.

The chain recombines TRBV7-2 with TRBJ2-5; weak D call: TRBD2 (5 bases). The ends were cut back, 5 bases at V and 5 bases at J, with 15 bases in the middle. CDR3 length: 14 residues. Germline V gives CDR1 SGHTA, CDR2 FQGNSA. The CDR3 region is CASSAAPWEETQYF. CDR3 DNA sequence: TGTGCCAGCAGCGCCGCCCCCTGGGAGGAGACCCAGTACTTC.

The chain carries TRBV7-9 and TRBJ2-7, with a weak D call TRBD1 (5 bases). The V end was cut by 1 base, the J end by 0 bases, with 13 bases between. This CDR3 has 16 residues. Germline assignment: CDR1 SEHNR and CDR2 FQNEAQ (reference sequence). The CDR3, as DNA: TGTGCCAGCAGCTTAGAATTTAGGGGTGCCTCCTACGAGCAGTACTTC. It translates to CASSLEFRGASYEQYF.

This clonotype has more than one count but fewer than ten. The chain couples TRBV7-6 to TRBJ2-5, with D maybe TRBD2 (5 bases). Trimming removed 4 bases from V and 5 bases from J, with 32 bases in between. The CDR3 length is 20 residues. CDR1 and CDR2 (germline): SGHVS, FNYEAQ. The CDR3 DNA reads TGTGCCAGCAGCTCGCTAAGCGGATGGGAAAGCCCGCAGTCCTACGAGACCCAGTACTTC. It encodes CASSSLSGWESPQSYETQYF. The entire variable domain, with the rest obtained from reference TRBV7-6 and TRBJ2-5, is as follows: GAGVSQSPRYKVTKRGQDVALRCDPISGHVSLYWYRQALGQGPEFLTYFNYEAQQDKSGLPNDRFSAERPEGSISTLTIQRTEQRDSAMYRCASSSLSGWESPQSYETQYFGPGTRLLVL.

This chain uses TRBV29-1 with TRBJ2-2, with 9 bases fitting TRBD2. The CDR3 loop spans 12 amino acids. Trimming removed 7 bases from V and 5 bases from J; junction bases left unmatched: 2. The V gene's germline CDR1 is SQVTM and CDR2 ANQGSEA. CDR3 in DNA: TGCAGCGGGCGGGGGGGGACCGGGGAGCTGTTTTTT. This encodes CSGRGGTGELFF.

The chain combines TRBV2 with TRBJ2-7; D unresolved. V was clipped by 2 bases and J by 6 bases, with 14 bases between them. Germline assignment: CDR1 SNHLY and CDR2 FYNNEI. The length of the CDR3 is 14 residues. The CDR3: CASSESRLVAEQYF. The CDR3 nucleotides are TGTGCCAGCAGTGAAAGTAGGCTCGTGGCCGAGCAGTACTTC.

The V call is TRBV7-6, the J call TRBJ2-7; D is possibly TRBD1 or TRBD2 (7 bases each). Trimming stripped 5 bases from V and 2 bases from J, with 19 bases between. Per germline, CDR1 SGHVS and CDR2 FNYEAQ. The CDR3 has 16 amino acids. CDR3 in DNA: TGTGCCAGCAGCGACCGGGAGGCAGGGGGTCCCTACGAGCAGTACTTC. This gives the protein CASSDREAGGPYEQYF.

Only one count was recorded for this clonotype. V usage is TRBV5-1 and J usage is TRBJ2-2; TRBD1 agrees at 7 bases. CDR1 and CDR2 from the germline V gene are SGHRS and YFSETQ. With 4 bases clipped from V and 3 bases from J, the junction kept 15 bases outside the gene matches. The CDR3 length is 18 residues. The CDR3 loop reads CASSEDRAGGGYTGELFF. CDR3 coding DNA: TGCGCCAGCAGCGAAGACAGGGCTGGAGGAGGCTACACCGGGGAGCTGTTTTTT. Together with reference TRBV5-1 and TRBJ2-2, the CDR3 gives the full variable domain: KAGVTQTPRYLIKTRGQQVTLSCSPISGHRSVSWYQQTPGQGLQFLFEYFSETQRNKGNFPGRFSGRQFSNSRSEMNVSTLELGDSALYLCASSEDRAGGGYTGELFFGEGSRLTVL.

This chain uses TRBV10-3 with TRBJ1-1, with 7 bases aligning to TRBD1. V shed 6 bases and J 7 bases; nucleotides not matched to a gene: 8. The CDR3 has 13 amino acids. Germline CDR1 and CDR2: ENHRY and SYGVKD. The CDR3, as DNA: TGTGCCATCAGCGGACAGGCCTCCGGTGAAGCTTTCTTT. It is translated as CAISGQASGEAFF.

This clonotype occurred many times. The genes are TRBV11-3 and TRBJ1-2; D is possibly TRBD1 (6 bases). Trimming cost V 2 bases and J 8 bases, with 15 bases left between them. Germline V gene sequence: CDR1 SGHNT, CDR2 YENEEA. This CDR3 region has 14 residues. For the CDR3, the DNA is TGTGCCAGCAGCTTACAGTGGTCAGGGGAAGGCTACACCTTC. It yields the protein CASSLQWSGEGYTF.

The sample holds many counts of this clonotype. It may be a read error: a sequence one base away is much more abundant. The chain has TRBV25-1 and TRBJ1-2, with 9 bases aligning to TRBD1. The V gene end was trimmed by 4 bases and the J gene end by 8 bases; junction bases not matched to a gene: 8. Germline values: CDR1 MGHDK, CDR2 SYGVNS. There are 14 residues in the CDR3. CDR3: CASSATGGSGGYTF. The CDR3 coding sequence is TGTGCCAGCAGTGCCACAGGGGGCTCGGGAGGCTACACCTTC.

This chain uses TRBV2 with TRBJ1-4; D is unclear. The CDR3 runs 16 residues. Per the germline V gene, CDR1 is SNHLY and CDR2 is FYNNEI. V gave up 7 bases and J gave up 7 bases, with 22 bases separating them. The CDR3 spells CASKASFDEGGEKLFF. The CDR3 coding sequence is TGTGCCAGCAAAGCGAGTTTCGATGAGGGAGGTGAAAAACTGTTTTTT.

This clonotype occurred many times. This rearrangement joins TRBV20-1 to TRBJ2-7; 8 nucleotides line up with TRBD2. This CDR3 has 14 residues. Per germline, CDR1 DFQATT and CDR2 SNEGSKA (reference sequence). The junction had 8 bases not matched to a gene; V was cut back by 3 bases and J by 4 bases. The CDR3: CSARRGEVGYEQYF. The CDR3 bases are TGCAGTGCTAGGCGGGGGGAGGTAGGGTACGAGCAGTACTTC.